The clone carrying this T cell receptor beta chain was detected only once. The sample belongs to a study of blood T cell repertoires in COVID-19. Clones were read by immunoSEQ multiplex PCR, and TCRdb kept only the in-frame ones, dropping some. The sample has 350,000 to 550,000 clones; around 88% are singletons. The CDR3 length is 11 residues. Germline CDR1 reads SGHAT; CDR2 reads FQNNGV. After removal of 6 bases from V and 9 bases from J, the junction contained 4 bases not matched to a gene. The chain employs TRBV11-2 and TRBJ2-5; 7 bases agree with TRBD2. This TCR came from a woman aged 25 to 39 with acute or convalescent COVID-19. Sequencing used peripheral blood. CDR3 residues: CASRLAGAQYF. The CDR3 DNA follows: TGTGCCAGCAGACTCGCGGGGGCCCAGTACTTC.